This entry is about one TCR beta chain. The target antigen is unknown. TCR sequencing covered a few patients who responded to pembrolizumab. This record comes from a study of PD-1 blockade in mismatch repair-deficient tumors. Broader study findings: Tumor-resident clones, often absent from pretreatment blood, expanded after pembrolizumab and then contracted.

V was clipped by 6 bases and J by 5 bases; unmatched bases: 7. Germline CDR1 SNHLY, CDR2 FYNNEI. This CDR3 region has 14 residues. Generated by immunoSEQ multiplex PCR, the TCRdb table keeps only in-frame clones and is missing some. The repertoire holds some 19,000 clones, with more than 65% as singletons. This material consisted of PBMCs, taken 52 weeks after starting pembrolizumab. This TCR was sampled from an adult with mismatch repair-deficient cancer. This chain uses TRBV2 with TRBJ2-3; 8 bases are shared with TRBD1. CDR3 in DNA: TGTGCCAGCAGGAACCTTGACAGGGGAGATACGCAGTATTTT. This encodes CASRNLDRGDTQYF.